Following are 29 T cell receptor beta chains from one sample sequenced in a study of blood T cell repertoires in COVID-19. Only in-frame clones appear in the TCRdb table, and some are missing; sequencing was by immunoSEQ multiplex PCR. Of 60,000 to 85,000 clones listed, roughly nine tenths were seen once; the top ten hold 7.3%. Material: peripheral blood. These receptors originate from a man aged 35-49 years with COVID-19, enrolled during active disease.

The genes are TRBV4-1 and TRBJ2-3, with 10 nucleotides matching TRBD2. The CDR3 spans 17 residues. CDR1 is MGHRA and CDR2 is YSYEKL in the germline V gene. J lost 5 bases, V lost 1 base, and 9 bases had no gene match. The CDR3 spells CASSQASLGLARDTQYF. CDR3 sequence (DNA): TGCGCCAGCAGCCAAGCCTCGTTGGGACTAGCGAGAGATACGCAGTATTTT.

This clone was observed once. This sequence joins TRBV4-1 and TRBJ2-1, with 9 nucleotides matching TRBD2. This CDR3 has 18 amino acids. The J segment lost 4 bases and the V segment lost 1 base, leaving 11 bases of the junction unmatched. CDR1 is MGHRA and CDR2 is YSYEKL in the germline V gene. The CDR3, as DNA: TGCGCCAGCAGCCAAGGGGGGAATAGCGGGGGATTTTACAATGAGCAGTTCTTC. Encoded protein: CASSQGGNSGGFYNEQFF.

The chain combines TRBV10-1 with TRBJ1-3; the D gene is possibly TRBD1 (5 bases). Trimming pared 7 bases from V and 2 bases from J, leaving 12 bases between. Looked up from germline, CDR1 is WNHNN and CDR2 is SYGVQD (reference sequence). The CDR3 contains 14 residues. In DNA form, the CDR3 reads TGCGCCAGCAAAGGGGATTTGACTGGAAACACCATATATTTT. Amino acid sequence: CASKGDLTGNTIYF.

The CDR3 DNA sequence: TGTGCCAGCAGTCGGGGGTACGAGCAGTACTTC. Its translation: CASSRGYEQYF. V is TRBV25-1 and J is TRBJ2-7; tentatively, D is TRBD2 (6 bases). The length of the CDR3 is 11 residues. Deletions cut 5 bases from V and 4 bases from J, with 6 bases between. Germline V gene sequence: CDR1 MGHDK, CDR2 SYGVNS.

V usage is TRBV3-1 (or the pseudogene TRBV3-2) and J usage is TRBJ1-1, with D uncertain. Germline CDR1 is LGHDT and CDR2 is YNNKEL (reference sequence). This CDR3 has 11 amino acids. The V gene lost 3 bases and the J gene lost 4 bases, with 3 bases spanning the gap. The CDR3 spells CASSHLTEAFF. In DNA, the CDR3 is TGTGCCAGCAGCCATCTCACTGAAGCTTTCTTT.

The chain couples TRBV5-1 to TRBJ2-4; the D gene is possibly TRBD1 (6 bases). CDR3 length: 12 amino acids. Germline loops: CDR1 SGHRS, CDR2 YFSETQ. The germline V and J ends were trimmed by 4 bases and 7 bases, with 9 bases remaining between them. This chain's CDR3 is CASSADSNIQYF. CDR3 nucleotides: TGCGCCAGCAGCGCGGACAGTAACATTCAGTACTTC.

V is TRBV28 and J is TRBJ2-7; 8 bases are shared with TRBD1. This CDR3 contains 14 residues. V was clipped by 4 bases and J by 3 bases; unmatched bases: 5. Germline V gene lookup returns CDR1 MDHEN and CDR2 SYDVKM. The CDR3, as DNA: TGTGCCAGCAGTTCAGGACAGGGTATCTACGAGCAGTACTTC. Translating it yields CASSSGQGIYEQYF.

The V and J genes are TRBV7-2 and TRBJ1-4; D might be TRBD1 (5 bases). The germline gives CDR1 SGHTA, CDR2 FQGNSA. Trimming cost V 2 bases and J 7 bases, with 17 bases left between them. This CDR3 has 16 residues. The CDR3 nucleotides are TGTGCCAGCAGCTTACCCGGACAACCATCACGTGAAAAACTGTTTTTT. Protein sequence: CASSLPGQPSREKLFF.

J is TRBJ2-7 and V is TRBV28; weak D call: TRBD2 (5 bases). The CDR3 has 13 residues. The V and J ends lost 7 bases and 6 bases respectively, with 16 bases between them. Germline loops: CDR1 MDHEN, CDR2 SYDVKM. The CDR3 sequence: CASISGVGSEQYF. In DNA, the CDR3 is TGTGCCAGCATATCCGGGGTTGGGAGCGAGCAGTACTTC.

This chain links TRBV3-1 (or the pseudogene TRBV3-2) with TRBJ2-7; 9 nucleotides match TRBD2. After removal of 0 bases from V and 1 base from J, the junction contained 10 bases not matched to a gene. The CDR3 runs 18 residues. Germline V gives CDR1 LGHDT, CDR2 YNNKEL (reference sequence). Here the CDR3 DNA reads TGTGCCAGCAGCCAAGATTTGTTGGTTAGCGGGGGATCCTACGAGCAGTACTTC. This translates into CASSQDLLVSGGSYEQYF.

The CDR3 region has the DNA TGTGCCAGCAGTCAGGCTCTATACAATGAGCAGTTCTTC. It encodes CASSQALYNEQFF. This sequence joins TRBV6-4 and TRBJ2-1; D gene uncertain. The CDR3 contains 13 residues. V was cut by 5 bases and J by 4 bases, with 9 bases left in between. Looked up from germline, CDR1 is MRHNA and CDR2 is SNTAGT.

V and J are TRBV4-2 and TRBJ1-1; no clear D. V was pared by 1 base and J by 4 bases, with 10 bases between. The CDR3 totals 14 residues. The germline V gene has CDR1 LGHNA and CDR2 YNFKEQ. In DNA form, the CDR3 reads TGTGCCAGCAGCCAAGGAGGCGAGGTCACTGAAGCTTTCTTT. As protein: CASSQGGEVTEAFF.

The rearrangement joins TRBV5-1 to TRBJ2-5, with TRBD1 as a possible D gene (6 bases). Per the germline V gene, CDR1 is SGHRS and CDR2 is YFSETQ. V lost 0 bases, J lost 5 bases, and 8 bases lay in between. This CDR3 comprises 13 residues. The chain's CDR3 is CASSLGGPETQYF. The CDR3 DNA follows: TGCGCCAGCAGCTTGGGGGGGCCGGAGACCCAGTACTTC.

This chain links TRBV9 with TRBJ1-3; 7 nucleotides line up with TRBD1. The germline gives CDR1 SGDLS, CDR2 YYNGEE. V shed 3 bases, J shed 0 bases, and the junction held 6 bases outside the gene matches. The CDR3 has 16 amino acids. CDR3 sequence (DNA): TGTGCCAGCAGCGATGACAGGGAGAGCTCTGGAAACACCATATATTTT. Protein: CASSDDRESSGNTIYF. Together with reference TRBV9 and TRBJ1-3, the CDR3 gives the full variable domain: DSGVTQTPKHLITATGQRVTLRCSPRSGDLSVYWYQQSLDQGLQFLIQYYNGEERAKGNILERFSAQQFPDLHSELNLSSLELGDSALYFCASSDDRESSGNTIYFGEGSWLTVV.

The chain combines TRBV3-1 (or the pseudogene TRBV3-2) with TRBJ2-7, with TRBD1 identical over 8 bases. Germline V gene lookup returns CDR1 LGHDT and CDR2 YNNKEL (reference sequence). J was trimmed by 2 bases and V by 4 bases; bases with no gene match: 7. The CDR3 is made up of 15 amino acids. The CDR3 spells CASSLGTGVPYEQYF. CDR3 bases: TGTGCCAGCAGCCTTGGGACAGGTGTCCCCTACGAGCAGTACTTC.

The rearrangement uses TRBV15 and TRBJ1-5; D unresolved. Germline V lookup: CDR1 LNHNV, CDR2 YYDKDF (reference sequence). Between the trimmed V and J ends, which lost 1 base and 0 bases, there was a span of 4 bases. The CDR3 runs to 14 residues. CDR3 amino acids: CATSRVSSNQPQHF. CDR3 DNA: TGTGCCACCAGCAGAGTGAGTAGCAATCAGCCCCAGCATTTT.

J is TRBJ2-7 and V is TRBV5-1, with a weak D call TRBD1 (5 bases). Germline CDR1 reads SGHRS; CDR2 reads YFSETQ. CDR3 length equals 13 residues. The V end was cut by 0 bases, the J end by 4 bases, with 8 bases between. The CDR3 here is CASSLGGVYEQYF. CDR3 in DNA: TGCGCCAGCAGCTTGGGGGGCGTTTACGAGCAGTACTTC.

V is TRBV2 and J is TRBJ1-2; no clear D. The CDR3 is made up of 15 amino acids. With 4 bases removed from V and 5 bases from J, the gap between germline ends came to 17 bases. In germline, CDR1 is SNHLY, CDR2 FYNNEI. The CDR3 protein is CASSGERALSYGYTF. In DNA form, the CDR3 reads TGTGCCAGCAGTGGGGAGAGGGCGCTTAGTTATGGCTACACCTTC.

The chain employs TRBV6-5 and TRBJ1-2; 8 bases match TRBD1. Per the germline V gene, CDR1 is MNHEY and CDR2 is SVGAGI. The CDR3 consists of 16 residues. Losses at the gene ends were 0 bases for V and 5 bases for J; bases not matched to a gene: 8. Here the CDR3 reads CASSYSIDTGGYGYTF. DNA for the CDR3: TGTGCCAGCAGTTACTCGATAGATACAGGGGGTTATGGCTACACCTTC.

V gene TRBV2 combines with J gene TRBJ1-4, with D possibly matching TRBD1 (5 bases). Germline V gene data show CDR1 as SNHLY and CDR2 as FYNNEI. Trimming took 0 bases from V and 3 from J, leaving 8 bases between them. This CDR3 contains 15 residues. CDR3 bases: TGTGCCAGCAGTGAAGCAGGGACTCCTAATGAAAAACTGTTTTTT. This translates into CASSEAGTPNEKLFF.

The chain recombines TRBV10-3 with TRBJ2-2; 8 positions match TRBD2. Germline lookup yields CDR1 ENHRY and CDR2 SYGVKD. V lost 2 bases, J lost 5 bases, and 7 bases stayed unmatched. The CDR3 runs to 16 residues. The CDR3 DNA reads TGTGCCATCAGTGAGGCTCTGACTAGCGCGACCGGGGAGCTGTTTTTT. This gives the protein CAISEALTSATGELFF.

This chain connects TRBV9 to TRBJ1-1, with D hard to call. Trimming took 3 bases from V and 1 from J, leaving 10 bases between them. Germline V gene sequence: CDR1 SGDLS, CDR2 YYNGEE. The CDR3 runs 14 residues. The CDR3: CASSGQVGNTEAFF. In DNA form, the CDR3 reads TGTGCCAGCAGCGGTCAGGTTGGGAACACTGAAGCTTTCTTT.

The chain links TRBV19 to TRBJ2-3; 8 bases map to TRBD2. The CDR3 spans 14 residues. Germline lookup yields CDR1 LNHDA and CDR2 SQIVND (reference sequence). Losses at the gene ends were 6 bases for V and 6 bases for J; bases not matched to a gene: 8. CDR3 DNA: TGTGCCAGTAGCGCTAACGGGGGGGTGGATACGCAGTATTTT. The encoded protein is CASSANGGVDTQYF.

This chain connects TRBV5-5 to TRBJ2-7, with 7 bases aligning to TRBD1. V gave up 0 bases and J gave up 6 bases; unmatched junction bases: 6. Looked up from germline, CDR1 is SGHKS and CDR2 is YYEKEE (reference sequence). The CDR3 length is 14 residues. The CDR3 DNA is TGTGCCAGCAGCTTGGCGACAGGGACGGGCGAGCAGTACTTC. This codes for CASSLATGTGEQYF.

This rearrangement joins TRBV29-1 to TRBJ1-3; 8 bases map to TRBD1. J lost 1 base, V lost 7 bases, and 6 bases had no gene match. CDR1 and CDR2 from the germline V gene are SQVTM and ANQGSEA. The CDR3 has 14 amino acids. CDR3 coding DNA: TGCAGCGCCGGACAGGGAGAATCTGGAAACACCATATATTTT. Translation gives CSAGQGESGNTIYF.

CDR3 in DNA: TGCGCCAGCAGCCATCCGTGGAGCTCCTACAATGAGCAGTTCTTC. It is translated as CASSHPWSSYNEQFF. This rearrangement joins TRBV4-1 to TRBJ2-1, with D unresolved. The length of the CDR3 is 15 residues. Germline CDR1 MGHRA, CDR2 YSYEKL. Trimming removed 3 bases from V and 0 bases from J, with 9 bases in between.

J is TRBJ2-7 and V is TRBV28; a possible D gene is TRBD1 (6 bases). The CDR3 totals 14 residues. Deletions cut 6 bases from V and 0 bases from J, with 12 bases between. From germline, CDR1 is MDHEN and CDR2 SYDVKM. The CDR3: CASSQQGHSYEQYF. The CDR3 region has the DNA TGTGCCAGCAGCCAACAGGGCCACTCCTACGAGCAGTACTTC.

This clone has a single count. This chain uses TRBV20-1 with TRBJ2-7; D is possibly TRBD2 (6 bases). The CDR3 is made up of 11 amino acids. The germline CDR1 and CDR2 sequences are DFQATT and SNEGSKA (reference sequence). CDR3: CREGSSYEQYF. In DNA, the CDR3 is TGCAGGGAGGGCAGCTCCTACGAGCAGTACTTC.

V gene TRBV29-1 combines with J gene TRBJ1-5; 8 bases line up with TRBD1. Germline CDR1 is SQVTM and CDR2 is ANQGSEA. The CDR3 sequence is 14 residues long. The ends lost 4 bases at V and 4 bases at J; junction bases unmatched: 6. CDR3 in amino acids: CSVGTGRFNQPQHF. DNA for the CDR3: TGCAGCGTTGGGACAGGGAGGTTTAATCAGCCCCAGCATTTT.